This T cell receptor beta chain was retrieved from a study of blood T cells in healthy people across ages (dated by TCRdb to about 2015). Context from the whole study: Template switching captured roughly one uniquely barcoded TCR beta cDNA molecule per two T cells in model experiments. The donors were divided into four age groups: young (average around 17 years), middle-aged (approximately 39), aged (around 59) and long-lived (roughly 82). Two additional independent replicas of 1 million unique cDNA reads from the same blood draw were analyzed for two donors (one aged 18 to 30 and one aged 80 or older). Using deep sequencing normalized with unique cDNA molecular identifiers, the study measured how TCR beta repertoire diversity changes with age. Points the paper makes about the study in general: Bulk unsorted PBMC profiling prevented conclusive comparison of naive and antigen-experienced compartments. The percentage of naive T cells measured by flow cytometry correlated strongly with observed TCR beta diversity. Total diversity estimates from one million sequenced T cells were considered lower bounds and underestimates. As age increased, observed TCR beta diversity per million T cells dropped in a roughly linear way, and a significant reduction was already evident by age 40. The CMV infection status of donors was not known, potentially confounding age-related changes in expanded clonotypes. The long-lived group showed more naive CD4+ T cells, fewer expanded clones and increased TCR diversity than the aged group, suggesting age selection.

This clonotype was observed at least ten times. There is no known antigen for this receptor. One end of the junction varies from germline; a read error may be responsible. The donors were some 36 Caucasian individuals from Russia, aged roughly 6 to 100 years, who were systemically healthy. Around 9.7 milliliters of peripheral blood were collected from each donor into EDTA-treated Vacutainer tubes. Ficoll-Paque density-gradient centrifugation was used to isolate PBMCs, with at least 6.5 million per sample. Total RNA, at least 6 micrograms per sample, was extracted from PBMCs with Trizol reagent. Naive CD45RAhigh/CD27high T cell percentages were measured by flow cytometry on a PBMC aliquot from every donor. Reading from cysteine to phenylalanine, the CDR3 counts 16 amino acids. The sequence is cut down to CDR3 DNA, 48 bases in frame from base 1. The CDR1 and CDR2 encoded by the germline V gene are MNHNS and SASEGT.

Library preparation employed 5' RACE. TCRdb names Illumina HiSeq 2500 as the instrument used. The second PCR ran for about 7 to 11 cycles and used a J-beta primer mix along with a sample-barcoded 5' primer. A template-switch 5' adaptor carrying 12 random nucleotides introduced a unique molecular identifier onto each TCR beta cDNA molecule. At least 3 million CDR3-containing paired-end reads were obtained from each sample. First-strand cDNA synthesis was performed from all RNA using the Mint cDNA synthesis kit, with priming by a TRBC-specific oligonucleotide. All cDNA was treated with uracil-DNA glycosylase and then went through a first 18-cycle PCR with the universal primers M1SS and BC2_uni_R. The study's processing was this. For normalization, 1 million high-quality reads, each with a distinct molecular identifier, were randomly selected from each sample. Reads with shared molecular identifiers were discarded instead of being binned into consensus sequences. MiTCR, run with a Q25 quality threshold and the strictest error-elimination algorithm, handled CDR3 identification, clonotype clustering and error correction. Lower-bound total TCR beta diversity was estimated with a nonparametric unseen species model using Euler transformation. TCRdb reanalyzed the raw reads on its own, using fastp at Q25 for trimming and MiXCR for clone calling, and kept in-frame beta chains. Rows matching on CDR3 protein sequence are summarized as one entry with the most common DNA and genes. The V and J calls come from TCRdb's annotation, not from the publication. The sample table shows more than 750,000 distinct CDR3 sequences, and 25% to 35% are seen once. Approximately 10% of the sample rests with the top ten.

Another study also made use of these data, one on T cells of mothers and their children. The second study reports: Nine systemically healthy Caucasian individuals, comprising three mothers and their six children, were included as donors. cDNA synthesis consumed the entire amount of extracted RNA, loaded at around 1.5 ug RNA in each 15 ul reaction. Sample barcodes and 2-4 random nucleotides were added via the M1S primer in the second PCR. Over 8.5 million TCR beta CDR3 reads came from each mother, compared with millions of reads from each child. Thymic selection shapes the output of TCR recombination in a similar way in related and unrelated pairs, and inherited differences have a minor effect. Normalized repertoire overlap in related mother-child pairs was always slightly higher than in unrelated mother-child pairs, but the difference was never significant. No persistent microchimeric T cell clones were found, with a detection sensitivity of roughly 100 clones per million clonotypes. In the study, deep NGS was used to compare the TCR beta repertoires of mothers and children, and features distinguishing related mother-child pairs from unrelated individuals were sought. On average, the children were approximately 11 +/- 4 years old, while the mothers were about 37 +/- 4 years old. Libraries were sequenced on Illumina HiSeq 2000 with 100+100 nt paired-end reads after adapter ligation with NEBNext reagents. To prevent cross-contamination, the mother and child libraries were prepared one month apart and sequenced in separate runs. For each donor, somewhere between 500,000 and 2,000,000 distinct TCR beta clonotypes were identified. Naive TCR beta clonotypes were estimated from low-frequency clonotypes matched to each donor's FACS-determined naive share, without sorting.

This receptor chain uses TRBV6-1 and TRBJ2-3; the D gene lacks a confident call. Sample: blood. This receptor was taken from a woman in her thirties or forties in good health. The nucleotides read TGCGCCAGCAGCCAAGATCGTGGCAGAGGCACAGATACGCAGTATTTT. Its translation reads: CASSQDRGRGTDTQYF.